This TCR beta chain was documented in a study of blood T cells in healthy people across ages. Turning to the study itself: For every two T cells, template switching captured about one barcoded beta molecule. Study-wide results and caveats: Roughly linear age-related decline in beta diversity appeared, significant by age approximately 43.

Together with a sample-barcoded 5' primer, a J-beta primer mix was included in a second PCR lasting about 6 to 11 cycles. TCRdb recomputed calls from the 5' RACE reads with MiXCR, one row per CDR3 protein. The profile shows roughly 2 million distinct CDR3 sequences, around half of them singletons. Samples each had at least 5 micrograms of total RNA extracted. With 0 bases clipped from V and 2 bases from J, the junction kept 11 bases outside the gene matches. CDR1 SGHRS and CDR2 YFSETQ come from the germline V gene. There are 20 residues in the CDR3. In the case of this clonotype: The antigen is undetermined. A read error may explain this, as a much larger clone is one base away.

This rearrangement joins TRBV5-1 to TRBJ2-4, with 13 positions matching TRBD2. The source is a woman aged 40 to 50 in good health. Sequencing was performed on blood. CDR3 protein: CASSLATTSGGTLTKNIQYF. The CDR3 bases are TGCGCCAGCAGCTTGGCCACGACTAGCGGGGGGACCCTAACCAAAAACATTCAGTACTTC.